The present T cell receptor (beta chain) was sequenced within a study of blood T cell repertoires in COVID-19. V was clipped by 0 bases and J by 8 bases, with 4 bases between them. Germline values: CDR1 MNHEY, CDR2 SVGAGI. The CDR3 runs to 12 residues. With respect to this clone: The same CDR3 is also encoded by other DNA sequences in this sample.

Original methodology: For nucleated cells, counts were estimated from reference gene primer amplification. Libraries were prepared by immunoSEQ multiplex PCR; TCRdb keeps only in-frame clonotypes and omits some of them. D and trimming come from the DNA, and the V and J calls and clone size come from that table. The profile shows about 670,000 clones, 90% of them singletons. J is TRBJ1-4 and V is TRBV6-5; D is unclear. This clonotype was obtained from a woman aged 18-35 years with acute or convalescent COVID-19. Sequencing used peripheral blood. The CDR3 loop is CASSYSAEKLFF. For the CDR3, the DNA is TGTGCCAGCAGTTACTCGGCCGAAAAACTGTTTTTT.